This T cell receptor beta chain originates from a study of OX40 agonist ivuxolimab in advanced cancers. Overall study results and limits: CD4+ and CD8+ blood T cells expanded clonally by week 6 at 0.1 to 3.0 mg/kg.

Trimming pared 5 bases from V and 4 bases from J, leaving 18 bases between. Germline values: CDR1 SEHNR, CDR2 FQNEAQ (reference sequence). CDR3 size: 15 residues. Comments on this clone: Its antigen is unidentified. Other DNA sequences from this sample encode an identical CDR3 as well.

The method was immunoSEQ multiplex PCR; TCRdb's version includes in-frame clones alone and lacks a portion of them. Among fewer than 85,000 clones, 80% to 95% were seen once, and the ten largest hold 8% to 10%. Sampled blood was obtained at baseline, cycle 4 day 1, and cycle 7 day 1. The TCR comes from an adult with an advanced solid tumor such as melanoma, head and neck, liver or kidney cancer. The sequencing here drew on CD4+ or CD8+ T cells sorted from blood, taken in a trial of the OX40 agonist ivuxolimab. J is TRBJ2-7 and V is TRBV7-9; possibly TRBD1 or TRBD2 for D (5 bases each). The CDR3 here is CASSPPGTGDYEQYF. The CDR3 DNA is TGTGCCAGCAGCCCACCGGGGACGGGTGATTACGAGCAGTACTTC.